These 18 T cell receptor beta chains share one sample of origin, sequenced in a study of blood T cells in healthy people across ages. A second PCR, run for roughly 7 to 12 cycles, used a sample-barcoded 5' primer plus a J-beta primer mix. TCRdb ran MiXCR on the 5' RACE reads and lists one entry per CDR3 protein. The sample holds some 1.1 million distinct CDR3 sequences, around two fifths seen once. Sequences were obtained from blood. These receptor sequences come from a man in his late teens or twenties in good health.

The V gene is TRBV7-2, the J gene TRBJ1-2, with D tentatively TRBD1 (6 bases). The germline V gene encodes CDR1 SGHTA and CDR2 FQGNSA. The CDR3 loop spans 12 amino acids. The V and J ends lost 7 bases and 10 bases respectively, with 16 bases between them. CDR3 sequence (DNA): TGTGCCAGCATCGGGGACAAGGGAGCCTACACCTTC. Encoded protein: CASIGDKGAYTF.

This clonotype was recorded at least ten times. V and J are TRBV12-3 or TRBV12-4 and TRBJ2-1; no firm D call. V was shortened by 5 bases and J by 6 bases, with 11 bases between the two germline ends. There are 13 residues in the CDR3. Here the CDR3 reads CASSPKGTNEQFF. In nucleotides, the CDR3 is TGTGCCAGCAGTCCGAAGGGTACCAATGAGCAGTTCTTC.

The chain links TRBV6-6 to TRBJ1-4; D is unresolved. Looked up from germline, CDR1 is MNHNY and CDR2 is SVGAGI (reference sequence). The CDR3 contains 12 residues. V was pared by 3 bases and J by 10 bases, with 9 bases between. This chain's CDR3 is CASSYSYGKLFF. CDR3 DNA: TGTGCCAGCAGTTATTCGTATGGAAAACTGTTTTTT.

The chain couples TRBV7-8 to TRBJ2-5; D possibly corresponds to TRBD2 (6 bases). Germline lookup yields CDR1 SGHVS and CDR2 FQNEAQ. CDR3 length: 19 residues. Trimming took 3 bases from V and 0 from J, leaving 23 bases between them. In nucleotides, the CDR3 is TGTGCCAGCAGCTTTACAGGAAAGACCGAGGCGGGGTACCAAGAGACCCAGTACTTC. Encoded protein: CASSFTGKTEAGYQETQYF. Together with reference TRBV7-8 and TRBJ2-5, the CDR3 gives the full variable domain: GAGVSQSPRYKVAKRGQDVALRCDPISGHVSLFWYQQALGQGPEFLTYFQNEAQLDKSGLPSDRFFAERPEGSVSTLKIQRTQQEDSAVYLCASSFTGKTEAGYQETQYFGPGTRLLVL.

This clonotype has just a few counts. This chain joins TRBV20-1 and TRBJ2-1, with no clear D. The CDR3 is made up of 13 amino acids. The ends were cut back, 1 base at V and 2 bases at J, with 6 bases in the middle. From germline, CDR1 is DFQATT and CDR2 SNEGSKA (reference sequence). In DNA, the CDR3 is TGCAGTGCTAGAGTGGGCCCCTACAATGAGCAGTTCTTC. Translated, it gives CSARVGPYNEQFF.

The sample holds a few counts of this clonotype. A much larger clone sits a single nucleotide away, making a read error possible. The gene calls are TRBV7-2 and TRBJ2-5; 9 bases fit TRBD2. There are 14 residues in the CDR3. Per germline, CDR1 SGHTA and CDR2 FQGNSA. CDR3 nucleotides: TGTGCCACCAGCTTTAGCGGGGGCCAAGAGACCCAGTACTTC. Translated: CATSFSGGQETQYF.

The chain joins TRBV6-5 to TRBJ1-4; D perhaps matches TRBD1 (5 bases). Germline-derived CDR1 and CDR2 are MNHEY and SVGAGI. There are 13 residues in the CDR3. The ends were cut back, 6 bases at V and 6 bases at J, with 11 bases in the middle. The CDR3 DNA is TGTGCCAGCAGGTCCCCGGGGGATGAAAAACTGTTTTTT. Protein sequence: CASRSPGDEKLFF.

This clonotype was picked up a small number of times. The chain links TRBV20-1 to TRBJ2-1, with D possibly called TRBD1 or TRBD2 (5 bases each). Trimming took 4 bases from V and 9 from J, leaving 13 bases between them. This CDR3 spans 12 amino acids. Germline V gives CDR1 DFQATT, CDR2 SNEGSKA (reference sequence). The CDR3 nucleotides are TGCAGTGCTAAGCGTGGTGGGGGTGAGCAGTTCTTC. Amino acids: CSAKRGGGEQFF.

This chain connects TRBV20-1 to TRBJ2-3; 12 bases map to TRBD2. The J segment lost 2 bases and the V segment lost 2 bases, leaving 11 bases of the junction unmatched. Per germline, CDR1 DFQATT and CDR2 SNEGSKA (reference sequence). CDR3 length: 18 residues. CDR3 in DNA: TGCAGTGCTAGACCGATAGATCTAGCGGGGGGGGTCACAGATACGCAGTATTTT. Its protein product is CSARPIDLAGGVTDTQYF.

This clonotype was seen many times. This sequence joins TRBV6-5 and TRBJ2-1; no reliable D call. V gave up 5 bases and J gave up 0 bases, with 14 bases separating them. The CDR3 is 16 amino acids. The V gene's germline CDR1 is MNHEY and CDR2 SVGAGI. CDR3 residues: CASSPEWSNSYNEQFF. CDR3 bases: TGTGCCAGCAGTCCCGAATGGTCCAACTCCTACAATGAGCAGTTCTTC.

V gene TRBV2 combines with J gene TRBJ2-1; no definite D call. The germline V gene encodes CDR1 SNHLY and CDR2 FYNNEI. Trimming shortened V by 7 bases and J by 1 base, and 11 bases separated the two germline ends. This CDR3 comprises 14 residues. Here the CDR3 DNA reads TGTGCCAGCACTTCGGACCCTTCCTACAATGAGCAGTTCTTC. It specifies CASTSDPSYNEQFF.

The genes are TRBV20-1 and TRBJ1-1, with TRBD1 as a possible D gene (6 bases). This CDR3 region has 12 residues. Per the germline V gene, CDR1 is DFQATT and CDR2 is SNEGSKA (reference sequence). With 5 bases removed from V and 4 bases from J, the gap between germline ends came to 11 bases. CDR3 sequence (DNA): TGCAGTGCTCCCAGGGGAGGCACTGAAGCTTTCTTT. As protein: CSAPRGGTEAFF.

This clonotype was counted a few times. V and J are TRBV12-3 or TRBV12-4 and TRBJ2-2; maybe TRBD2 (7 bases). The CDR3 consists of 14 residues. V gave up 6 bases and J gave up 7 bases, with 15 bases separating them. Written as DNA, the CDR3 is TGTGCCAGCAGCGGGGGGCGGGGGCACGGGGAGCTGTTTTTT. Translation gives CASSGGRGHGELFF.

The rearrangement joins TRBV9 to TRBJ1-1; D remains unclear. This CDR3 has 14 residues. Germline-derived CDR1 and CDR2 are SGDLS and YYNGEE. The V end lost 4 bases, the J end lost 8 bases, and 18 bases lay between the germline ends. CDR3 residues: CASSHTRTLAEAFF. The CDR3 region has the DNA TGTGCCAGCAGCCATACCAGGACCTTGGCAGAAGCTTTCTTT.

The chain recombines TRBV7-2 with TRBJ1-2; D is uncertain. Trimming stripped 1 base from V and 4 bases from J, with 19 bases between. Per germline, CDR1 SGHTA and CDR2 FQGNSA. The CDR3 is 17 amino acids. The CDR3 sequence is CASSLEAGFGIGYGYTF. The CDR3 nucleotides are TGTGCCAGCAGCTTAGAAGCGGGCTTCGGCATCGGCTATGGCTACACCTTC.

This clonotype was detected a few times. This sequence joins TRBV15 and TRBJ2-3; 7 bases line up with TRBD1. Germline V gives CDR1 LNHNV, CDR2 YYDKDF (reference sequence). The CDR3 runs 14 residues. V trimming: 5 bases; J trimming: 2 bases; junction bases outside the gene matches: 4. The CDR3 is CATSDREITDTQYF. In nucleotides, the CDR3 is TGTGCCACCAGCGACAGGGAAATCACAGATACGCAGTATTTT.

This clonotype turned up a few times. This chain connects TRBV6-5 to TRBJ1-2; D is perhaps TRBD1 (5 bases). The CDR3 has 13 amino acids. Germline-derived CDR1 and CDR2 are MNHEY and SVGAGI. V lost 7 bases to trimming and J lost 7 bases, with 16 bases between them. CDR3 coding DNA: TGTGCCAGCACCCAAGCCAGGGAGGTTGGCTACACCTTC. Translated, it gives CASTQAREVGYTF.

This clonotype was observed a few times. The rearrangement joins TRBV27 to TRBJ1-2; D not resolved. Looked up from germline, CDR1 is MNHEY and CDR2 is SMNVEV (reference sequence). This CDR3 spans 15 amino acids. V was trimmed by 6 bases and J by 0 bases, leaving 14 bases between them. The CDR3 DNA reads TGTGCCAGCAGGCAAGAGTACGGGACTAACTATGGCTACACCTTC. It translates to CASRQEYGTNYGYTF.